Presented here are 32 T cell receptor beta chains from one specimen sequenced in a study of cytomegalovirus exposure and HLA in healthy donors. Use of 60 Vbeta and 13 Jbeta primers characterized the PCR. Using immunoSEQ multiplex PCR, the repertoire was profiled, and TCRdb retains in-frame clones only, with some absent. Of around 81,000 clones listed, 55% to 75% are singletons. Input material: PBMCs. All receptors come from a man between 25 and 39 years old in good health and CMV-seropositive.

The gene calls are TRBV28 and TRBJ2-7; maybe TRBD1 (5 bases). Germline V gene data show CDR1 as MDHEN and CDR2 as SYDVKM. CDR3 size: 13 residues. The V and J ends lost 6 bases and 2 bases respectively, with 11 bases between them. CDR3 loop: CASSDSRAYEQYF. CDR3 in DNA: TGTGCCAGCAGCGACTCCAGGGCCTACGAGCAGTACTTC.

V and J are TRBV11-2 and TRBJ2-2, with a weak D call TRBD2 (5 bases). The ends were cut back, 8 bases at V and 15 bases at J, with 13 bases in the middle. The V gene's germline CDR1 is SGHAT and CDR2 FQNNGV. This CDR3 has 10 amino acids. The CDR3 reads CASQAGTMFF. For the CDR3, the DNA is TGTGCCAGCCAGGCGGGCACGATGTTTTTT.

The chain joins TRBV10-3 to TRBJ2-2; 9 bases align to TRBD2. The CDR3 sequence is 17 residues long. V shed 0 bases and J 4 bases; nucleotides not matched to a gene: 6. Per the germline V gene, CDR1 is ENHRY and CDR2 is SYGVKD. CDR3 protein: CAISESMRGGVTGELFF. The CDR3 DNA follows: TGTGCCATCAGTGAGTCCATGCGGGGGGGCGTCACCGGGGAGCTGTTTTTT.

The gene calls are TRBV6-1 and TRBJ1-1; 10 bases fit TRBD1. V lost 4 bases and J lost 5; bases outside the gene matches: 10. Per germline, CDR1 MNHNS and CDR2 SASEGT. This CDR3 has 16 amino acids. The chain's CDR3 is CASSAPGQGRWTEAFF. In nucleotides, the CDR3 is TGTGCCAGCAGTGCGCCGGGACAGGGGCGTTGGACTGAAGCTTTCTTT.

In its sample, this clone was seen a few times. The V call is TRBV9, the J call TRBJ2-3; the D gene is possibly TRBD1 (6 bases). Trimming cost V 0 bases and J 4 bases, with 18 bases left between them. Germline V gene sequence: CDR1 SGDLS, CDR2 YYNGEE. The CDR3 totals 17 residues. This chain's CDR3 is CASSVAVSLGGADTQYF. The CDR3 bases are TGTGCCAGCAGCGTAGCTGTGAGCCTTGGGGGCGCAGATACGCAGTATTTT.

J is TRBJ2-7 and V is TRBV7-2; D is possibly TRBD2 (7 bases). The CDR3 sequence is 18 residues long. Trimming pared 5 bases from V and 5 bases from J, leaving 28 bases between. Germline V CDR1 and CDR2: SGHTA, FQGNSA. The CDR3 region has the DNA TGTGCCAGCAGCCCCCGAGGGGAGGGGGTCACTCCAGGGGACGAGCAGTACTTC. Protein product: CASSPRGEGVTPGDEQYF.

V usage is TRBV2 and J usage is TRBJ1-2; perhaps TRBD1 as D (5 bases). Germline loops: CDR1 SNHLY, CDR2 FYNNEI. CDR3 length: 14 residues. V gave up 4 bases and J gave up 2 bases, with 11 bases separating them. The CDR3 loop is CASSARGLNYGYTF. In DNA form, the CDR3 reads TGTGCCAGCAGTGCACGGGGACTGAACTATGGCTACACCTTC.

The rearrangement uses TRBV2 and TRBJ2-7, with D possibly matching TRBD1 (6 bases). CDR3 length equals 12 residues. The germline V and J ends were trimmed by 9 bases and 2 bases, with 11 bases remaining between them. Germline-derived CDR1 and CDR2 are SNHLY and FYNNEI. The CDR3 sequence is CASRQAAYEQYF. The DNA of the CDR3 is TGTGCCAGTAGACAGGCTGCCTACGAGCAGTACTTC.

CDR3 loop: CATSERTGPVGDNEQFF. The CDR3 nucleotides read TGTGCCACCAGCGAAAGGACAGGGCCCGTCGGGGACAATGAGCAGTTCTTC. J is TRBJ2-1 and V is TRBV15; 8 bases match TRBD1. There are 17 residues in the CDR3. Germline V lookup: CDR1 LNHNV, CDR2 YYDKDF (reference sequence). Trimming at V came to 5 bases and at J to 5 bases, leaving 14 bases not matched to a gene.

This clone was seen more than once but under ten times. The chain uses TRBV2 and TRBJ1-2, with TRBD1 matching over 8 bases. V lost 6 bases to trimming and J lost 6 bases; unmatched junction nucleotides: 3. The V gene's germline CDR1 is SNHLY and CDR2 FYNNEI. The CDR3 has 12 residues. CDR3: CASRADRDGYTF. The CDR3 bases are TGTGCCAGCAGAGCGGACAGGGATGGCTACACCTTC.

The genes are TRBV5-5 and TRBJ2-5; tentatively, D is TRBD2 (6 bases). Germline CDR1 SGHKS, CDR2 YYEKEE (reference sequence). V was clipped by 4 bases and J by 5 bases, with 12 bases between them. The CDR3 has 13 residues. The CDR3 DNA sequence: TGTGCCAGCAGCATCGGGGGTTGGGAGACCCAGTACTTC. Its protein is CASSIGGWETQYF.

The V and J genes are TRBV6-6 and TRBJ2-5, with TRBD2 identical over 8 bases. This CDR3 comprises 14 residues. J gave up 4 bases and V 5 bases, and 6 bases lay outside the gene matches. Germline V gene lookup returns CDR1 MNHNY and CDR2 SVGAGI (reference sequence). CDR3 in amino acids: CASSPGLVLETQYF. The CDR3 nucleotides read TGTGCCAGCAGTCCGGGACTAGTGTTAGAGACCCAGTACTTC.

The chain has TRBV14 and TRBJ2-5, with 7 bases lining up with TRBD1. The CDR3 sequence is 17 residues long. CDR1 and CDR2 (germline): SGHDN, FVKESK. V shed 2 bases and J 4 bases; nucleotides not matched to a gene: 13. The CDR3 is CASSQQARTGAPETQYF. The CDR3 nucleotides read TGTGCCAGCAGCCAACAGGCACGCACAGGGGCACCAGAGACCCAGTACTTC.

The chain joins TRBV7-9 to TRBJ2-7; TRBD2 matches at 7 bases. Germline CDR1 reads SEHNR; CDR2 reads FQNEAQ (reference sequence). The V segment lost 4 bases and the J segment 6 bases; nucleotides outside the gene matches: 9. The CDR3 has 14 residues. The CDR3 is CASSSGGRTGEQYF. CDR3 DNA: TGTGCCAGCAGCTCGGGCGGGAGAACGGGCGAGCAGTACTTC.

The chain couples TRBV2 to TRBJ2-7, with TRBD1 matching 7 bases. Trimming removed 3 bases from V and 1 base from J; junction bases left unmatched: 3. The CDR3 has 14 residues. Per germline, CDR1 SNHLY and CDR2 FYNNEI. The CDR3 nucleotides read TGTGCCAGCAGTGATGGGACAGCTTCCTACGAGCAGTACTTC. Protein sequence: CASSDGTASYEQYF. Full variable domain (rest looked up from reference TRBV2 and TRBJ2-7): EPEVTQTPSHQVTQMGQEVILRCVPISNHLYFYWYRQILGQKVEFLVSFYNNEISEKSEIFDDQFSVERPDGSNFTLKIRSTKLEDSAMYFCASSDGTASYEQYFGPGTRLTVT.

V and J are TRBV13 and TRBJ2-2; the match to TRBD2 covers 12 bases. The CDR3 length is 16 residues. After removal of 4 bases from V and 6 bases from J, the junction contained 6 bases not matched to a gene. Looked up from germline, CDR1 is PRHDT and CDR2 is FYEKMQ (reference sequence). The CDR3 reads CASSWTSGTRAGELFF. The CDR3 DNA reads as TGTGCCAGCAGCTGGACTAGCGGGACCCGCGCCGGGGAGCTGTTTTTT. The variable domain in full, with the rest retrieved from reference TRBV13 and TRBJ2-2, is AAGVIQSPRHLIKEKRETATLKCYPIPRHDTVYWYQQGPGQDPQFLISFYEKMQSDKGSIPDRFSAQQFSDYHSELNMSSLELGDSALYFCASSWTSGTRAGELFFGEGSRLTVL.

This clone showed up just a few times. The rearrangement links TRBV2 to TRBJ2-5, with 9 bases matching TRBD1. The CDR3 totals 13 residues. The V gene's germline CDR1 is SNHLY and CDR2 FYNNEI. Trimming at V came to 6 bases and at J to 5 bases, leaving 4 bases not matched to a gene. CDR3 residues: CASRTGGMETQYF. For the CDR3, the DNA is TGTGCCAGCAGGACAGGGGGTATGGAGACCCAGTACTTC.

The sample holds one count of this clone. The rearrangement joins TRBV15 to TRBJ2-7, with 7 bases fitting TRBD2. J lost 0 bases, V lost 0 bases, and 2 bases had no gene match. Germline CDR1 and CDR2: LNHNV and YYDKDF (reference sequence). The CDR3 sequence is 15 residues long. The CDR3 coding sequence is TGTGCCACCAGCAGAGATCTAGCGGTCTCCTACGAGCAGTACTTC. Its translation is CATSRDLAVSYEQYF.

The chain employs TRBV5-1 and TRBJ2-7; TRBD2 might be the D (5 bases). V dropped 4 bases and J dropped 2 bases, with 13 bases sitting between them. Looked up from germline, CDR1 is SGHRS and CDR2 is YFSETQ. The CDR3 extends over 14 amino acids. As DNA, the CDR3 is TGCGCCAGCAGCCTGAGGGATCTGGCCTACGAGCAGTACTTC. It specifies CASSLRDLAYEQYF.

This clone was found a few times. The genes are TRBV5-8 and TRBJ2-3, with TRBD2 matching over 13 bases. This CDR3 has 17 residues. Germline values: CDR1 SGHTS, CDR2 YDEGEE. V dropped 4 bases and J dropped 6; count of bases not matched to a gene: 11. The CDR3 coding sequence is TGTGCCAGCAGCCTAGGGACTAGCGGGGACCTAGGGGATACGCAGTATTTT. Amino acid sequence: CASSLGTSGDLGDTQYF.

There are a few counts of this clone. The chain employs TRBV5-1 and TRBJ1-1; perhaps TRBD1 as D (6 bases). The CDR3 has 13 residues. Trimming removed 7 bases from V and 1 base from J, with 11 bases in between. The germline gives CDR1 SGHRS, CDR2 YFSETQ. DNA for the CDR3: TGCGCCAGCCGCAGGGGAGAGAACACTGAAGCTTTCTTT. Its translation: CASRRGENTEAFF.

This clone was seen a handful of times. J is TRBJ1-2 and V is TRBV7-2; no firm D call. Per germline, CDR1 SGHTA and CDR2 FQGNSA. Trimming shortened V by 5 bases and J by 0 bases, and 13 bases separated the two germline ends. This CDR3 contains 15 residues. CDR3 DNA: TGTGCCAGCAGCCCCCAGGTTCAAGCTAACTATGGCTACACCTTC. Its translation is CASSPQVQANYGYTF.

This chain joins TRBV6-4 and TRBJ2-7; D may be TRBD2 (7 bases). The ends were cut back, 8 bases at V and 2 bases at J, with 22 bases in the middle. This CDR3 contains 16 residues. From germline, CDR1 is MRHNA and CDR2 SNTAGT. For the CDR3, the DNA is TGTGCCAGCCGACTGGGGGCCCAGCGGGATACCTACGAGCAGTACTTC. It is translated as CASRLGAQRDTYEQYF.

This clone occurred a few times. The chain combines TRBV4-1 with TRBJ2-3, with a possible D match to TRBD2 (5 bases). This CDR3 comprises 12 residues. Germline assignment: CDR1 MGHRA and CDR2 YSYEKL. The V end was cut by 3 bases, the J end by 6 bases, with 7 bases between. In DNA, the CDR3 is TGCGCCAGCAGCCAGCCGGGGGATACGCAGTATTTT. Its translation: CASSQPGDTQYF.

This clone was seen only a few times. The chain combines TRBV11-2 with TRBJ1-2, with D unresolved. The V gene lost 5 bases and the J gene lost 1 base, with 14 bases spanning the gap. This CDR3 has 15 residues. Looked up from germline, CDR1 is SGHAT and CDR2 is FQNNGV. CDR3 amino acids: CASSKEYRDNYGYTF. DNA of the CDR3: TGTGCCAGCAGCAAAGAGTATCGGGATAACTATGGCTACACCTTC.

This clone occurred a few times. CDR3 sequence (DNA): TGTGCCAGCAGCTCACAGAGGAACACTGAAGCTTTCTTT. Protein sequence: CASSSQRNTEAFF. This rearrangement joins TRBV7-7 to TRBJ1-1; D gene unclear. This CDR3 is 13 amino acids long. Deletions cut 4 bases from V and 1 base from J, with 7 bases between. CDR1 and CDR2 from the germline V gene are SSHAT and FNYEAQ (reference sequence).

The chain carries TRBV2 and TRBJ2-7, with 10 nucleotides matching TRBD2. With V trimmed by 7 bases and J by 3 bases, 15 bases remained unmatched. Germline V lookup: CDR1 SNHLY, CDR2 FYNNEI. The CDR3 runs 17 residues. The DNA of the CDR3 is TGTGCCAGCACCACCCCACGGAGCGGGGGGGAGAGCTACGAGCAGTACTTC. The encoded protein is CASTTPRSGGESYEQYF.

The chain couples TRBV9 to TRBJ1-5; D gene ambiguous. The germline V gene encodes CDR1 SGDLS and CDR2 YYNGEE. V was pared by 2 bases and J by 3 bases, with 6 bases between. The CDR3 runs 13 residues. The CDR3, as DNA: TGTGCCAGCAGCGTTGGCAACAATCAGCCCCAGCATTTT. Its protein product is CASSVGNNQPQHF.

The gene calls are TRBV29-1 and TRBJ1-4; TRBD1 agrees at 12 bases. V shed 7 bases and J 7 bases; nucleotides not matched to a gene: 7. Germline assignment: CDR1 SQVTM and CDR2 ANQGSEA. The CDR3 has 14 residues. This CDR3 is CSAGTGGDSEKLFF. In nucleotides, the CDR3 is TGCAGCGCCGGGACAGGGGGCGATAGTGAAAAACTGTTTTTT.

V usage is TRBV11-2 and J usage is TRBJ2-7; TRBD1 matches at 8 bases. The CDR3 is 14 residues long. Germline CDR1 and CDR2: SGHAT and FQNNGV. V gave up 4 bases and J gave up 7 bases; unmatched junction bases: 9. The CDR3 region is CASSYPGQAREQYF. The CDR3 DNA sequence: TGTGCCAGCAGCTACCCGGGACAGGCGAGAGAGCAGTACTTC.

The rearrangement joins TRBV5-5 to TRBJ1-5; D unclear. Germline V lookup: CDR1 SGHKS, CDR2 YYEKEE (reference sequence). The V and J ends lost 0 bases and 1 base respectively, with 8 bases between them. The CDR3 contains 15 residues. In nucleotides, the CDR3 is TGTGCCAGCAGCTTGGAGCCGCACAGCAATCAGCCCCAGCATTTT. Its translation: CASSLEPHSNQPQHF.

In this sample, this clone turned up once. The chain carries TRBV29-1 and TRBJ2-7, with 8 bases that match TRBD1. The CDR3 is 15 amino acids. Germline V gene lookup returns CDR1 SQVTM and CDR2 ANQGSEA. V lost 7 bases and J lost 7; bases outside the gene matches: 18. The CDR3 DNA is TGCAGCGCAACGCTCCTGAGACAGGGGCCCTCTGAGCAGTACTTC. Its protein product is CSATLLRQGPSEQYF.